This TCR beta chain was documented in a study of beta chain features in type 1 diabetes. Of the isolated RNA, all was reverse transcribed, and so the sequenced material was expressed TCRB transcripts. The method was immunoSEQ multiplex PCR; TCRdb's version includes in-frame clones alone and lacks a portion of them. The sample holds roughly 140,000 clones, approximately 12% seen once. This clone was counted a few times. In the same sample, other DNA sequences code for this CDR3. The receptor was derived from a man between 18 and 35 years old in good health. The sequencing input was central memory CD4+ T cells from blood.

DNA for the CDR3: TGTGCCAGCAGCGTAGCCGGAAATCAAGAGACCCAGTACTTC. It specifies CASSVAGNQETQYF. The chain uses TRBV9 and TRBJ2-5; D not certain. The CDR3 length is 14 residues. V lost 0 bases and J lost 2, with 8 bases in between. In germline, CDR1 is SGDLS, CDR2 YYNGEE.